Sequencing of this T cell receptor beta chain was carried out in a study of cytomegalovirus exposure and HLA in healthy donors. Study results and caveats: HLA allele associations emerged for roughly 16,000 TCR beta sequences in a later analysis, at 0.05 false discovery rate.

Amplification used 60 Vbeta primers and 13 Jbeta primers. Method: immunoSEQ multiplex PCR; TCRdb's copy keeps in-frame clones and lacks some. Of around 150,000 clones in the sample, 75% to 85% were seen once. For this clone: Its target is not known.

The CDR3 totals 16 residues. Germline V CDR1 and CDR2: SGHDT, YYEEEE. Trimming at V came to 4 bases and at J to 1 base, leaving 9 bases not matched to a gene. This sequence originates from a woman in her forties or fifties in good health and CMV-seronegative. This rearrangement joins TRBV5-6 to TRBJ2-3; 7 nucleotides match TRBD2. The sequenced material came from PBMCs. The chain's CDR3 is CASSRGEYRGTDTQYF. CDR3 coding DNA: TGTGCCAGCAGCCGGGGGGAGTATAGGGGCACAGATACGCAGTATTTT.